This T cell receptor (beta chain) was identified in a study of T cells in Graves' hyperthyroidism and ophthalmopathy. Regarding the study as a whole: From stable hyperthyroidism, ophthalmopathy was set apart by a 13 V-J model.

Germline CDR1 and CDR2: MNHEY and SVGAGI. The CDR3 sequence is 11 residues long. Trimming pared 8 bases from V and 4 bases from J, leaving 5 bases between. Active moderate-to-severe ophthalmopathy, Clinical Activity Score at least 3, NOSPECS at least 4, under 3 months' duration. Patients with uncontrolled infections, other autoimmune diseases, pregnancy or lactation were excluded. There are many counts of this clonotype. Its antigen is still unknown. Amplification of TCR beta CDR3 regions used RNA as the template. The HTBI primer set drove a first-round RT-PCR of the TCR CDR3. TCRdb reanalysed the multiplex PCR reads using MiXCR and keeps one entry per CDR3 protein. The sample holds 530,000 or so distinct CDR3 sequences; roughly a quarter are singletons and the top ten take approximately 10%.

Sequenced input: blood. The clonotype was recovered from a woman younger than 45 with Graves' ophthalmopathy. The rearrangement joins TRBV6-5 to TRBJ2-2, with D hard to call. The CDR3 DNA follows: TGTGCCAGCTTCGGCACCGGGGAGCTGTTTTTT. Translated: CASFGTGELFF.